Following are 3 T cell receptor beta chains from one sample sequenced in a study of blood T cells in healthy people across ages. Then a second PCR, running roughly 7 to 11 cycles, was carried out with a sample-barcoded 5' primer and a J-beta primer mix. TCRdb processed the 5' RACE reads anew with MiXCR; each CDR3 protein has one entry. The data hold some 1.5 million distinct CDR3 sequences, with about 28% observed a single time. The material sequenced was blood. The receptors derive from a young woman in good health.

This clonotype was counted many times. The V and J genes are TRBV29-1 and TRBJ2-3, with D possibly matching TRBD1 (7 bases). Trimming took 8 bases from V and 4 from J, leaving 13 bases between them. This CDR3 comprises 12 residues. CDR1 and CDR2 (germline): SQVTM, ANQGSEA. CDR3 nucleotides: TGCAGCTTGACCAGGGGGGCAGATACGCAGTATTTT. Translating it yields CSLTRGADTQYF.

The J gene is TRBJ1-2, the V gene TRBV5-1; D ambiguous. The germline V and J ends were trimmed by 2 bases and 4 bases, with 12 bases remaining between them. The CDR3 has 14 residues. Germline CDR1 SGHRS, CDR2 YFSETQ. In DNA, the CDR3 is TGCGCCAGCAGCTTCACTACCACACGCTATGGCTACACCTTC. It translates to CASSFTTTRYGYTF.

The CDR3 DNA sequence: TGCGCCAGCAGCTGTCAGGAGGCGGGCAATGAGCAGTTCTTC. This sequence encodes CASSCQEAGNEQFF. V is TRBV5-1 and J is TRBJ2-1, with D maybe TRBD2 (5 bases). With 3 bases removed from V and 6 bases from J, the gap between germline ends came to 13 bases. There are 14 residues in the CDR3. Germline CDR1 and CDR2: SGHRS and YFSETQ.